A selection of T cell receptor beta chains follows, all from one sample in a study of molecular identifiers for immune sequencing clone quantification. TCRdb re-derived calls from the PCR reads in MiXCR, one entry per CDR3 protein. The sample holds some 320,000 distinct CDR3 sequences, under 25% seen once. The specimen sequenced was naive CD8+ T cells from blood, with Jurkat cell RNA spiked in. All receptors come from a human donor in good health. Some libraries in this study had Jurkat cell RNA spiked in. Each CDR3 is given with its conserved first and last residue. Fields, in order: J gene, D gene, V gene, clone size, CDR3 length, CDR3 protein, CDR3 DNA. D genes are given only for firm matches. Only some rows state a clone size, as once, few, many or a class for expanded clones.

TRBJ1-6	-	TRBV7-9	many	15	CASSSTSSYNSPLHF	TGTGCCAGCAGCTCTACGAGCTCCTATAATTCACCCCTCCACTTT
TRBJ1-1	-	TRBV20-1	many	14	CSADPEQGGTEAFF	TGCAGTGCCGACCCTGAACAGGGTGGTACTGAAGCTTTCTTT
TRBJ2-7	-	TRBV28	many	16	CASSQPRAQHTYEQYF	TGTGCCAGCAGCCAACCTCGGGCCCAACACACCTACGAGCAGTACTTC
TRBJ2-3	-	TRBV24-1	many	14	CATSDSHSTDTQYF	TGTGCCACCAGTGATTCCCATAGCACAGATACGCAGTATTTT
TRBJ1-1	-	TRBV9	many	14	CASSVAFSGPEAFF	TGTGCCAGCAGCGTAGCGTTTTCGGGACCTGAAGCTTTCTTT
TRBJ2-3	TRBD2	TRBV29-1	-	15	CSATYSGGRGDTQYF	TGCAGCGCCACATATAGCGGGGGAAGGGGGGATACGCAGTATTTT
TRBJ2-3	-	TRBV7-3	few	14	CASSQQGLGDTQYF	TGTGCCAGCAGCCAGCAGGGGCTGGGAGATACGCAGTATTTT
TRBJ2-1	TRBD2	TRBV7-2	many	13	CASSLGEGPGPFF	TGTGCCAGCAGCTTAGGGGAGGGACCTGGGCCGTTCTTC
TRBJ2-1	-	TRBV9	many	13	CASSVGSTNEQFF	TGTGCCAGCAGCGTAGGTTCCACCAATGAGCAGTTCTTC
TRBJ2-1	-	TRBV11-2	few	15	CASSERVTSFNEQFF	TGTGCCAGCAGCGAGCGGGTCACATCGTTCAATGAGCAGTTCTTC
TRBJ2-1	-	TRBV7-3	-	13	CASSLSLYNEQFF	TGTGCCAGCAGCTTAAGCCTCTACAATGAGCAGTTCTTC
TRBJ2-5	-	TRBV9	-	17	CASSQFGTLEGQETQYF	TGTGCCAGCAGTCAATTTGGGACTCTCGAGGGGCAAGAGACCCAGTACTTC
TRBJ2-3	-	TRBV12-5	-	21	CASGLQTLSWDTGFSTGTQYF	TGTGCTAGTGGTTTGCAAACTTTGTCGTGGGACACCGGATTTAGCACAGGTACGCAGTATTTT
TRBJ1-4	-	TRBV27	few	16	CASSNYRTGTNEKLFF	TGTGCCAGCAGCAACTATCGAACCGGGACTAATGAAAAACTGTTTTTT
TRBJ2-7	TRBD2	TRBV10-3	-	15	CAISESREGRYEQYF	TGTGCCATCAGTGAGTCCCGGGAGGGCCGATACGAGCAGTACTTC
TRBJ2-3	TRBD2	TRBV19	-	17	CASSVFFRAGATDTQYF	TGTGCCAGTAGTGTATTTTTTCGCGCGGGAGCAACAGATACGCAGTATTTT
TRBJ2-5	-	TRBV4-3	-	15	CASSQDLDRQETQYF	TGCGCCAGCAGCCAAGATTTGGACAGACAAGAGACCCAGTACTTC
TRBJ2-7	-	TRBV4-3	-	15	CASSQESGRIYEQYF	TGCGCCAGCAGCCAAGAATCGGGCCGGATCTACGAGCAGTACTTC
TRBJ2-5	-	TRBV7-7	few	15	CASSPRDLGQETQYF	TGTGCTAGCAGCCCCCGGGACCTGGGGCAAGAGACCCAGTACTTC
TRBJ1-1	-	TRBV14	many	13	CASSQVGYTEAFF	TGTGCCAGCAGCCAAGTGGGGTACACTGAAGCTTTCTTT
TRBJ2-2	-	TRBV24-1	few	13	CATSAWGSGELFF	TGTGCCACCAGCGCTTGGGGCTCCGGGGAGCTGTTTTTT
TRBJ1-4	-	TRBV14	-	17	CASSQGSSRTAREKLFF	TGTGCCAGCAGCCAAGGTTCGTCCCGGACGGCCCGAGAAAAACTGTTTTTT
TRBJ1-5	TRBD1	TRBV28	many	16	CASGNRGLKNSQPQHF	TGTGCCAGCGGTAACAGGGGGCTCAAGAACAGTCAGCCCCAGCATTTT
TRBJ2-3	-	TRBV5-1	many	16	CASSSPVGGRTDTQYF	TGCGCCAGCAGCTCCCCCGTCGGCGGTCGAACAGATACGCAGTATTTT
TRBJ2-3	-	TRBV19	few	15	CASSTGTGYPDTQYF	TGTGCCAGTAGTACTGGAACAGGGTACCCAGATACGCAGTATTTT
TRBJ2-3	TRBD1	TRBV6-6	many	17	CASSLIRGPPSTDTQYF	TGTGCCAGCAGCCTCATAAGGGGGCCACCTAGCACAGATACGCAGTATTTT
TRBJ2-7	-	TRBV25-1	many	10	CASRTYEQYF	TGTGCCAGCAGGACCTACGAGCAGTACTTC
TRBJ2-7	-	TRBV7-9	-	14	CASSPRTPTHEQYF	TGTGCCAGCAGCCCCAGGACACCCACCCACGAGCAGTACTTC
TRBJ2-1	TRBD2	TRBV11-2	-	17	CARSSPPSGWGYNEQFF	TGTGCCCGCAGCTCACCCCCTAGCGGCTGGGGCTACAATGAGCAGTTCTTC
TRBJ1-4	-	TRBV5-4	many	17	CASSLLTGPATNEKLFF	TGTGCCAGCAGCTTGCTGACAGGTCCTGCAACTAATGAAAAACTGTTTTTT
TRBJ1-1	-	TRBV7-9	few	17	CASRGGGGAGTNTEAFF	TGTGCCAGCAGGGGAGGGGGGGGAGCAGGGACGAACACTGAAGCTTTCTTT
TRBJ2-7	TRBD1	TRBV28	many	15	CASSLRTGVTYEQYF	TGTGCCAGCAGCCTTCGGACAGGGGTGACCTACGAGCAGTACTTC
TRBJ2-7	-	TRBV20-1	-	13	CSATPGSTYEQYF	TGCAGTGCTACTCCCGGGAGTACCTACGAGCAGTACTTC
TRBJ2-7	-	TRBV27	few	13	CASAVARTYEQYF	TGTGCCAGCGCGGTAGCGCGGACCTACGAGCAGTACTTC
TRBJ2-7	TRBD1	TRBV20-1	-	17	CSASSLDYGTGDFEQYF	TGCAGTGCTAGTTCCTTGGACTACGGGACAGGGGATTTCGAGCAGTACTTC
TRBJ2-3	-	TRBV28	few	19	CASSLPERGPRPSEDTQYF	TGTGCCAGCAGTTTACCCGAGAGGGGCCCGAGGCCCTCGGAAGATACGCAGTATTTT
TRBJ1-2	-	TRBV20-1	few	17	CSARTPNRQELNYGYTF	TGCAGTGCTAGAACCCCCAATCGACAGGAACTTAACTATGGCTACACCTTC
TRBJ1-2	TRBD1	TRBV30	many	14	CAWDPGQASYGYTF	TGTGCCTGGGACCCGGGACAGGCATCCTATGGCTACACCTTC
TRBJ2-4	TRBD1	TRBV6-1	few	11	CASGQENIQYF	TGTGCCAGCGGACAGGAAAACATTCAGTACTTC
TRBJ2-3	TRBD1	TRBV11-2	-	19	CASSLVVFSSTGGPDTQYF	TGTGCCAGCAGCTTAGTAGTGTTTAGCTCGACAGGGGGACCAGATACGCAGTATTTT
TRBJ2-6	-	TRBV27	few	16	CASSLTDDSGANVLTF	TGTGCCAGCAGTTTGACAGACGACTCTGGGGCCAACGTCCTGACTTTC
TRBJ1-1	-	TRBV19	-	15	CASSIERTMNTEAFF	TGTGCCAGTAGTATAGAGCGGACCATGAACACTGAAGCTTTCTTT
TRBJ1-4	TRBD1	TRBV4-3	few	15	CASSQGTGAREKLFF	TGCGCCAGCAGCCAAGGGACAGGGGCGCGTGAAAAACTGTTTTTT
TRBJ1-1	-	TRBV4-1	-	15	CASSQVVWGRTEAFF	TGCGCCAGCAGCCAAGTAGTTTGGGGACGGACTGAAGCTTTCTTT
TRBJ2-3	-	TRBV19	-	18	CASSINRMPGTSTDTQYF	TGTGCCAGTAGTATCAACAGGATGCCCGGGACTAGCACAGATACGCAGTATTTT
TRBJ2-2	-	TRBV4-3	-	17	CASSQHPYGQSNGELFF	TGCGCCAGCAGCCAACACCCGTACGGACAGTCGAACGGGGAGCTGTTTTTT
TRBJ2-7	-	TRBV27	-	15	CASSSYPGGRGEPYF	TGTGCCAGCAGTTCCTACCCCGGGGGCAGGGGCGAGCCGTACTTC
TRBJ2-2	TRBD2	TRBV24-1	few	17	CATSDSNVAGNTGELFF	TGTGCCACCAGTGATTCCAACGTAGCGGGAAACACCGGGGAGCTGTTTTTT
TRBJ1-2	TRBD1	TRBV5-4	-	15	CASSPWTGGDYGYTF	TGTGCCAGCAGCCCCTGGACAGGGGGCGACTATGGCTACACCTTC
TRBJ2-2	TRBD1	TRBV7-3	-	15	CASSFGTGGAGERFF	TGTGCCAGCAGCTTCGGGACAGGGGGAGCGGGGGAGCGGTTTTTT